The 11 T cell receptor beta chains below were found in one sample sequenced in a study of CD8 T cells in ankylosing spondylitis (dated by TCRdb to about 2017). The library was generated by 5' RACE. The reads were generated on an Illumina HiSeq 2500. TCRdb reworked the public reads: Q25 trimming with fastp, MiXCR clone assembly, productive beta chains retained. CDR3 protein duplicates are merged, each entry listing the most common genes and DNA. This sample gives some 250,000 distinct CDR3 sequences in total; 20% to 30% of them show up just once. The biggest ten clones account for over 0.55% of the sample. Material: blood, either unsorted or a sorted T cell fraction (not recorded which). These receptors all stem from a male donor with ankylosing spondylitis or in good health (not recorded which).

This sequence joins TRBV18 and TRBJ2-7; D is possibly TRBD1 (5 bases). The ends were cut back, 3 bases at V and 2 bases at J, with 17 bases in the middle. The CDR3 loop spans 16 amino acids. Germline V gene data show CDR1 as KGHSH and CDR2 as LQKENI. The CDR3 region is CASSPTILRVPYEQYF. In DNA, the CDR3 is TGTGCCAGCTCACCTACTATTCTCAGGGTTCCCTACGAGCAGTACTTC. The variable domain in full, with the rest retrieved from reference TRBV18 and TRBJ2-7, is NAGVMQNPRHLVRRRGQEARLRCSPMKGHSHVYWYRQLPEEGLKFMVYLQKENIIDESGMPKERFSAEFPKEGPSILRIQQVVRGDSAAYFCASSPTILRVPYEQYFGPGTRLTVT.

The rearrangement links TRBV10-3 to TRBJ1-6; D gene ambiguous. Germline loops: CDR1 ENHRY, CDR2 SYGVKD. This CDR3 spans 13 amino acids. V lost 6 bases and J 5 bases, leaving 8 bases between the germline ends. The CDR3 bases are TGTGCCATCAGGGTTTCGGATAATTCACCCCTCCACTTT. Protein sequence: CAIRVSDNSPLHF.

This clonotype has a count of ten or more. The V call is TRBV20-1, the J call TRBJ2-2, with D hard to call. This CDR3 comprises 12 residues. V shed 4 bases and J shed 2 bases, with 5 bases lying between them. Germline V gene lookup returns CDR1 DFQATT and CDR2 SNEGSKA (reference sequence). The CDR3 DNA reads as TGCAGTGCTAAGGCCAACACCGGGGAGCTGTTTTTT. It encodes CSAKANTGELFF.

This clonotype has a count of ten or more. V is TRBV9 and J is TRBJ2-5, with 7 bases lining up with TRBD2. Losses at the gene ends were 3 bases for V and 5 bases for J; bases not matched to a gene: 19. Germline assignment: CDR1 SGDLS and CDR2 YYNGEE. This CDR3 is built from 18 residues. The CDR3 sequence is CASSALAGTNPPPETQYF. The CDR3 nucleotides are TGTGCCAGCAGCGCACTAGCCGGGACTAACCCCCCGCCGGAGACCCAGTACTTC.

The V gene is TRBV20-1, the J gene TRBJ1-4; 12 positions match TRBD1. Germline V gives CDR1 DFQATT, CDR2 SNEGSKA (reference sequence). The CDR3 runs to 13 residues. The ends lost 5 bases at V and 10 bases at J; junction bases unmatched: 5. The CDR3 loop is CSAGDRGLGKLFF. The CDR3 DNA sequence: TGCAGTGCTGGGGACAGGGGGCTTGGAAAACTGTTTTTT.

The chain links TRBV14 to TRBJ1-1; a weak D match, TRBD1 (5 bases). This CDR3 region has 15 residues. The V gene lost 2 bases and the J gene lost 4 bases, with 14 bases spanning the gap. Germline assignment: CDR1 SGHDN and CDR2 FVKESK. The CDR3: CASSQYIDRGTEAFF. In DNA, the CDR3 is TGTGCCAGCAGCCAATACATCGACAGAGGCACTGAAGCTTTCTTT. The variable domain in full, with the rest retrieved from reference TRBV14 and TRBJ1-1, is EAGVTQFPSHSVIEKGQTVTLRCDPISGHDNLYWYRRVMGKEIKFLLHFVKESKQDESGMPNNRFLAERTGGTYSTLKVQPAELEDSGVYFCASSQYIDRGTEAFFGQGTRLTVV.

V usage is TRBV18 and J usage is TRBJ2-1; D gene unclear. The CDR3 covers 14 residues. Trimming shortened V by 3 bases and J by 8 bases, and 14 bases separated the two germline ends. Germline assignment: CDR1 KGHSH and CDR2 LQKENI. Here the CDR3 DNA reads TGTGCCAGCTCACCTAAACTTACAGACCATGAGCAGTTCTTC. Protein sequence: CASSPKLTDHEQFF.

The gene calls are TRBV12-3 or TRBV12-4 and TRBJ1-5; TRBD1 aligns across 9 bases. This CDR3 has 15 residues. V lost 3 bases to trimming and J lost 7 bases; unmatched junction nucleotides: 7. The CDR3 DNA follows: TGTGCCAGCAGTTTGGGGACAGGGAGGTTACAGCCCCAGCATTTT. Amino acid sequence: CASSLGTGRLQPQHF.

V gene TRBV12-3 or TRBV12-4 combines with J gene TRBJ2-3; 7 nucleotides agree with TRBD1. The CDR3 is made up of 14 amino acids. V trimming: 2 bases; J trimming: 6 bases; junction bases outside the gene matches: 5. This CDR3 reads CASSLLGDSDTQYF. Written as DNA, the CDR3 is TGTGCCAGCAGTTTACTTGGGGACAGCGATACGCAGTATTTT.

The chain uses TRBV30 and TRBJ2-1; D may be TRBD2 (7 bases). V dropped 5 bases and J dropped 10 bases, with 21 bases sitting between them. The germline V gene encodes CDR1 GTSNPN and CDR2 SVGIG (reference sequence). CDR3 length equals 14 residues. The CDR3, as DNA: TGTGCCTGGGATGGGGGGGGGCTCCCGACGGAGCAGTTCTTC. Encoded protein: CAWDGGGLPTEQFF.

This clonotype was seen only a few times. The chain has TRBV20-1 and TRBJ2-2, with D possibly called TRBD1 or TRBD2 (5 bases each). This CDR3 is 13 amino acids long. With 7 bases removed from V and 5 bases from J, the gap between germline ends came to 14 bases. Per germline, CDR1 DFQATT and CDR2 SNEGSKA (reference sequence). The CDR3: CSVRTEGTGELFF. The CDR3 DNA reads as TGCAGTGTCAGAACCGAGGGGACCGGGGAGCTGTTTTTT.